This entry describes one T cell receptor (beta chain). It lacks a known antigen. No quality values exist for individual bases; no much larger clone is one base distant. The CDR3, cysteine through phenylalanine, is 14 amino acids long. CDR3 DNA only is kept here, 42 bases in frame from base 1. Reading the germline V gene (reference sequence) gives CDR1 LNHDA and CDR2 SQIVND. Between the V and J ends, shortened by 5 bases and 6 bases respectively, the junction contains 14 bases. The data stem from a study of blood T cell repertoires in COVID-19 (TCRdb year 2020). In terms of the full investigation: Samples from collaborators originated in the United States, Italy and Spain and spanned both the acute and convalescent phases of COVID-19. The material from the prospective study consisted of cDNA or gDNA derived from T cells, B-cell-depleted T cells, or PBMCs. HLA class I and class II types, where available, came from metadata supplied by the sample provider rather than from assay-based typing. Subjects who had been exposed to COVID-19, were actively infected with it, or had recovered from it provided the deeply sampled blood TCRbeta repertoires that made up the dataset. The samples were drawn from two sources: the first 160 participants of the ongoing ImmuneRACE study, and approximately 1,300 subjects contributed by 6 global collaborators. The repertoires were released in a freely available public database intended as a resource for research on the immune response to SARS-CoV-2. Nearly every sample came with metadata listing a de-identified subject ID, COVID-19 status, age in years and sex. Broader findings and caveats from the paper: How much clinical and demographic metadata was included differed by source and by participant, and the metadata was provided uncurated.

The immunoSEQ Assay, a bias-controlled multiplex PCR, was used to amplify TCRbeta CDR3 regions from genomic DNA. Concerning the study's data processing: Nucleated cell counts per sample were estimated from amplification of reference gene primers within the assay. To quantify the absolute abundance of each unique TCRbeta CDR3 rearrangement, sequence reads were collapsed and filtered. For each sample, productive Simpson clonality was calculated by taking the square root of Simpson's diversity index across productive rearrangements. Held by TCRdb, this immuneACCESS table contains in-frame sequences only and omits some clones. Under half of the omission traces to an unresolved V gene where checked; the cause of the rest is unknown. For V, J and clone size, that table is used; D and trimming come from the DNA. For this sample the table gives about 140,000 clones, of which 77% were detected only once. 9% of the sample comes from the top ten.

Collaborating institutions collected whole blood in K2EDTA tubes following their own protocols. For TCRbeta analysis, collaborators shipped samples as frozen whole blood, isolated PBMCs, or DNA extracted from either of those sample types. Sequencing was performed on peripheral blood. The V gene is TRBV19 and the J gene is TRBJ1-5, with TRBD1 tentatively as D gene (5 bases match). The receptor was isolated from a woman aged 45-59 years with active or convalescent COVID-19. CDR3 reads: CASSGGFGSQPQHF. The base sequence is TGTGCCAGTAGTGGGGGGTTCGGGTCTCAGCCCCAGCATTTT.